Detailed here is one T cell receptor (beta chain). What it binds is unknown. This record belongs to a study of shared clonotypes between healthy human individuals. Turning to the study itself: CD4 naive and CD4 memory each took three plates per donor, while CD8 naive took two and CD8 memory one. Overall study findings and caveats: The study's rarefaction showed incomplete sorted-subset sequencing despite large depth.

CD45RA-negative memory and CD45RA+ naive subsets were split from the CD4+ cells. TCRdb keeps only in-frame clones here, not all; method: immunoSEQ multiplex PCR. This repertoire shows approximately 2,000,000 clones, around 93% found once; its top ten account for roughly 0.34%. Trimming pared 0 bases from V and 6 bases from J, leaving 13 bases between. CDR3 size: 15 residues. Germline V CDR1 and CDR2: SGDLS, YYNGEE. This TCR was recovered from a man between 18 and 35 years old in good health. Some clones in this sample may be carry-over from other donors' samples. The chain recombines TRBV9 with TRBJ1-5; D gene uncertain. The sequencing sample was made of naive CD4+ T cells from PBMCs. Subset defined: CD45RA+ positively selected. In DNA form, the CDR3 reads TGTGCCAGCAGCGTAGGTAGCCGACATTTTCAGCCCCAGCATTTT. Protein product: CASSVGSRHFQPQHF.